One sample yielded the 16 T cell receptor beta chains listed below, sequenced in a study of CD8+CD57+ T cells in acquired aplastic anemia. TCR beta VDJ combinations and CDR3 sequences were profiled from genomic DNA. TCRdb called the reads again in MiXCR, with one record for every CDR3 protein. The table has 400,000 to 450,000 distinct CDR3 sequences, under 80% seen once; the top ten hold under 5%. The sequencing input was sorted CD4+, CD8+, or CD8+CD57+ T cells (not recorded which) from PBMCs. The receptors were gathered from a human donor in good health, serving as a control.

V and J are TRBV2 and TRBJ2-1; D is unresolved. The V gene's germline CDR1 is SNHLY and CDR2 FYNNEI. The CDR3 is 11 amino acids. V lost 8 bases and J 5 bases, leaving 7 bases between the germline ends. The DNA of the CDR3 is TGTGCCAGCCGATTTGACAATGAGCAGTTCTTC. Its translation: CASRFDNEQFF.

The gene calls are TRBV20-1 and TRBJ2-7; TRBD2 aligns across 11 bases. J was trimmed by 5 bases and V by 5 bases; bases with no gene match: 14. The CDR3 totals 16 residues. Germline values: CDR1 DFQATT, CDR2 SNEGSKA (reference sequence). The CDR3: CSAFDPLAGALNEQYF. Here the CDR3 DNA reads TGCAGTGCTTTCGATCCACTAGCGGGGGCGCTGAACGAGCAGTACTTC.

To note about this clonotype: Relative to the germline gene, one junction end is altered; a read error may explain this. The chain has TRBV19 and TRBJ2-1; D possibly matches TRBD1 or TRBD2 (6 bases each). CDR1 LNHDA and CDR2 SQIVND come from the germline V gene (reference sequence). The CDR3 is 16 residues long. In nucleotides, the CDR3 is TGTGCCAGTAGTCCGCCGGGGGCCCGCAATCAGCCCCAGCATTTTTTC. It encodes CASSPPGARNQPQHFF. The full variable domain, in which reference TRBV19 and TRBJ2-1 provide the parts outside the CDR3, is DGGITQSPKYLFRKEGQNVTLSCEQNLNHDAMYWYRQDPGQGLRLIYYSQIVNDFQKGDIAEGYSVSREKKESFPLTVTSAQKNPTAFYLCASSPPGARNQPQHFFGPGTRLTVL.

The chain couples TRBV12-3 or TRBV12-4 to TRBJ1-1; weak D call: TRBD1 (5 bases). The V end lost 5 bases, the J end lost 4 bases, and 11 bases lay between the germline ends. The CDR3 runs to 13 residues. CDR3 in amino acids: CASSGAWGTEAFF. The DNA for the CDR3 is TGTGCCAGCAGTGGGGCCTGGGGCACTGAAGCTTTCTTT.

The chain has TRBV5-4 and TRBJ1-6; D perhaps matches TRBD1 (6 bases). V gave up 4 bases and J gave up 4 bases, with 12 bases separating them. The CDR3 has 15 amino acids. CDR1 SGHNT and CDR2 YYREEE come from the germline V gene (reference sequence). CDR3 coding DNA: TGTGCCAGCAGCGGTCGAAGGGGGTATAATTCACCCCTCCACTTT. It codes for CASSGRRGYNSPLHF.

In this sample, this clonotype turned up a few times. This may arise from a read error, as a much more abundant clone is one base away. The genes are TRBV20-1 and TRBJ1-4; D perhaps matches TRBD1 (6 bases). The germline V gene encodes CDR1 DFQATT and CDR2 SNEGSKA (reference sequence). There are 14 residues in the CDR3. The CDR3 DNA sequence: TGCAGTGCCCCCCCAGGACAGTTTAATGAAAAACTGCTTTTT. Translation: CSAPPGQFNEKLLF.

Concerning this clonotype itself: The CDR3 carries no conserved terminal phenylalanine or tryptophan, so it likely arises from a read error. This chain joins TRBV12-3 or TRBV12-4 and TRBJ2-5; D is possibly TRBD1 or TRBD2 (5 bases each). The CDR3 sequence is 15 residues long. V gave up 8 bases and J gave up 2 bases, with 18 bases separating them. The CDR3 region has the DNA TGTGCCAGCGGCGTGGGGGTGGGATTTCAAGAGACCCAGTACTCC. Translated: CASGVGVGFQETQYS.

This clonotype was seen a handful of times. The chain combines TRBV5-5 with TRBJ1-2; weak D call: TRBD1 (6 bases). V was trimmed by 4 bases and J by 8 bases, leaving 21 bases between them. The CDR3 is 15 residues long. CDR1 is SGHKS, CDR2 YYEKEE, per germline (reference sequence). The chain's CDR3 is CASSLGGGQGDGYTF. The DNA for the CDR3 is TGTGCCAGCAGCCTGGGAGGGGGGCAGGGAGACGGCTACACCTTC.

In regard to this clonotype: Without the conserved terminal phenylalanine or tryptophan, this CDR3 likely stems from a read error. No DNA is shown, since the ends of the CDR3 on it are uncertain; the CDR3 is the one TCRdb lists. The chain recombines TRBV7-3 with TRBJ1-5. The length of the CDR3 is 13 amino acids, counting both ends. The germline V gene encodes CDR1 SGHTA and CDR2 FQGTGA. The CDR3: CATSRRLGQPQQL.

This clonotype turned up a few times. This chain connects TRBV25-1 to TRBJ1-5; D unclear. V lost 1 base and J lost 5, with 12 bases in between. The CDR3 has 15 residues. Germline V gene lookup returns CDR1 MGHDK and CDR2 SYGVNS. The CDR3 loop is CASSESAGQYQPQHF. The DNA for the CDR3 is TGTGCCAGCAGTGAATCCGCCGGGCAGTATCAGCCCCAGCATTTT.

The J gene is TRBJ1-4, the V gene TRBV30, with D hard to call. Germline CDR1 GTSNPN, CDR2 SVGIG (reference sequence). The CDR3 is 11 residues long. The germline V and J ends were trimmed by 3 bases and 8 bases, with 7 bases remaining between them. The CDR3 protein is CAWRTVEKLFF. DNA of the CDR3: TGTGCCTGGAGGACGGTGGAAAAACTGTTTTTT. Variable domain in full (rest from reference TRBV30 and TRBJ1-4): SQTIHQWPATLVQPVGSPLSLECTVEGTSNPNLYWYRQAAGRGLQLLFYSVGIGQISSEVPQNLSASRPQDRQFILSSKKLLLSDSGFYLCAWRTVEKLFFGSGTQLSVL.

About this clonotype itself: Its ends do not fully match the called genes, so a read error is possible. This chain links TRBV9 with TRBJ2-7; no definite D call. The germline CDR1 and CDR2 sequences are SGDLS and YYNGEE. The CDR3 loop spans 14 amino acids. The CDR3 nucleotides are TGTGCCAGCAGCGTGTCAGCAATTAATGAAAAACTGTTCTTC. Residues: CASSVSAINEKLFF.

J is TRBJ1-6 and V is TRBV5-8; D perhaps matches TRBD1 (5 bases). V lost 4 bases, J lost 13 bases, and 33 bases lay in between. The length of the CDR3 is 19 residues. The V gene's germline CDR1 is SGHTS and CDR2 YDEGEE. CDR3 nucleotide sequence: TGTGCCAGCAGCGTAGGGGCCAGTAGAGCAGGACCTCCGTCGGTTCCCCTCCACTTT. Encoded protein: CASSVGASRAGPPSVPLHF. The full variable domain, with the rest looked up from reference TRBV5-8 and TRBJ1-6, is EAGVTQSPTHLIKTRGQQATLRCSPISGHTSVYWYQQALGLGLQFLLWYDEGEERNRGNFPPRFSGRQFPNYSSELNVNALELEDSALYLCASSVGASRAGPPSVPLHFGNGTRLTVT.

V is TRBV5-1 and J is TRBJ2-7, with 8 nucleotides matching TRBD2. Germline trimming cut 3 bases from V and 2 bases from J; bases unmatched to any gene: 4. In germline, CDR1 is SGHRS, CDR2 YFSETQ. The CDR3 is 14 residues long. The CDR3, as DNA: TGCGCCAGCAGCTGGGGGCGGGGGGCCTACGAGCAGTACTTC. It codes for CASSWGRGAYEQYF. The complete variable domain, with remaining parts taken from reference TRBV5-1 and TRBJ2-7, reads KAGVTQTPRYLIKTRGQQVTLSCSPISGHRSVSWYQQTPGQGLQFLFEYFSETQRNKGNFPGRFSGRQFSNSRSEMNVSTLELGDSALYLCASSWGRGAYEQYFGPGTRLTVT.

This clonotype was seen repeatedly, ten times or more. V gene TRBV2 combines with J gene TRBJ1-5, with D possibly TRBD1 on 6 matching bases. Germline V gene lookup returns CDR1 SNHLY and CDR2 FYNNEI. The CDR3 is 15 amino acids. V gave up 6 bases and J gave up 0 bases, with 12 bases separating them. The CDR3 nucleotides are TGTGCCAGCAGATACAGGGATTATAGCAATCAGCCCCAGCATTTT. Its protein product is CASRYRDYSNQPQHF. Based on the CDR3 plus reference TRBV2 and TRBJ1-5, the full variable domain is EPEVTQTPSHQVTQMGQEVILRCVPISNHLYFYWYRQILGQKVEFLVSFYNNEISEKSEIFDDQFSVERPDGSNFTLKIRSTKLEDSAMYFCASRYRDYSNQPQHFGDGTRLSIL.

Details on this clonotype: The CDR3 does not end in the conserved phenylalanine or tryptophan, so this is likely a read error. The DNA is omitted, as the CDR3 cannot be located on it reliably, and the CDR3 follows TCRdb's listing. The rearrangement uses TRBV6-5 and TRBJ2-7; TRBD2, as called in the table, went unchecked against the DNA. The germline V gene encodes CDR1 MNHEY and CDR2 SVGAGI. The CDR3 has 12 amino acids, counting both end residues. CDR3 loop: CASSYPPGPVVT.